What follows is one TCR beta chain and its context. The antigen is not known. This sample was included in a study of radiation and T cells in renal cell carcinoma. Study-level points and caveats: From baseline, blood top tumor clonotypes peaked at 2 weeks post-radiation.

Assay: immunoSEQ multiplex PCR; the TCRdb copy retains only in-frame clones and omits some. Seen here are some 50,000 clones, 65% to 90% observed once, and the top ten hold 30% to 35%. Time point reported: baseline pretreatment blood. Documented treatment: 15 Gy SBRT to primary tumor, nephrectomy 4 weeks later. V was clipped by 1 base and J by 5 bases; unmatched bases: 8. The CDR3 is 17 amino acids. Germline-derived CDR1 and CDR2 are MGHRA and YSYEKL. This clonotype was sampled from a woman in her 70s with renal cell carcinoma. Sequencing used blood, obtained from a patient whose treatment included radiotherapy and nephrectomy. This chain joins TRBV4-1 and TRBJ1-5; TRBD1 matches 10 bases. Here the CDR3 reads CASSQVLGTGAHQPQHF. As DNA, the CDR3 is TGCGCCAGCAGCCAAGTCCTCGGGACAGGGGCCCATCAGCCCCAGCATTTT.